These T cell receptor beta chains were read from a single sample in a study of human T cells and chemical hapten exposure. TCRdb reprocessed the RACE reads via MiXCR and lists one record per CDR3 protein. The table has about 97,000 distinct CDR3 sequences, 27% seen once. The specimen comprised whole blood, sampled in connection with sensitization to the hapten diphenylcyclopropenone (DPC). Receptors were obtained from a man in his forties or fifties with alopecia areata. Some clones in this sample may be carry-over from other donors' samples. Both conserved end residues are part of each CDR3. Fields, in order: CDR3 protein, CDR3 DNA, D gene, J gene, V gene, clone size, CDR3 length. A D gene is named only where the DNA matches it firmly. Some rows mark clone size as missing; the rest say once, few, many or name a class of expanded clone.

CASSPTRVAGNYEQYF | TGTGCCAGCAGTCCTACGCGAGTAGCGGGGAACTACGAGCAGTACTTC | TRBD2 | TRBJ2-7 | TRBV28 | NA | 16
CASGGGTSGTAAYF | TGTGCCAGCGGGGGCGGGACTAGCGGGACTGCAGCGTACTTC | TRBD2 | TRBJ2-7 | TRBV6-6 | NA | 14
CASSLFPRGQETQYF | TGTGCCAGCAGCTTATTTCCCAGGGGTCAGGAGACCCAGTACTTC | NA | TRBJ2-5 | TRBV7-9 | NA | 15
CSAREISGYEQYF | TGCAGTGCTAGAGAAATTAGCGGTTACGAGCAGTACTTC | NA | TRBJ2-7 | TRBV20-1 | few | 13
CASSAGLAPLHEQYF | TGTGCCAGCAGTGCGGGTCTCGCACCCCTCCACGAGCAGTACTTC | NA | TRBJ2-7 | TRBV28 | few | 15
CAISGILATSTDTQYF | TGTGCCATCAGTGGGATCCTAGCGACCAGTACAGATACGCAGTATTTT | NA | TRBJ2-3 | TRBV10-3 | NA | 16
CASSASIPDEQYF | TGTGCCAGCAGCGCCTCTATTCCCGACGAGCAGTACTTC | NA | TRBJ2-7 | TRBV12-3/TRBV12-4 | NA | 13
CASSSRTSGDNEQFF | TGTGCCAGCAGTTCCCGGACTAGCGGGGACAATGAGCAGTTCTTC | TRBD2 | TRBJ2-1 | TRBV6-2/TRBV6-3 | NA | 15
CAISDRTGSDTQYF | TGTGCCATCAGTGATCGGACAGGGTCGGATACGCAGTATTTT | TRBD1 | TRBJ2-3 | TRBV10-3 | NA | 14
CASSPKLPIGTKHTDTQYF | TGTGCCAGCAGCCCTAAACTCCCCATCGGGACTAAGCACACAGATACGCAGTATTTT | TRBD2 | TRBJ2-3 | TRBV7-6 | NA | 19
CSARNREGYYGYTF | TGCAGTGCTAGAAACAGGGAAGGGTACTATGGCTACACCTTC | NA | TRBJ1-2 | TRBV20-1 | NA | 14
CASSRQLNTEAFF | TGTGCCAGCAGCCGACAGTTGAACACTGAAGCTTTCTTT | NA | TRBJ1-1 | TRBV3-1 | few | 13
CATSDRQGEQFF | TGTGCCACCAGTGATCGCCAGGGAGAGCAGTTCTTC | NA | TRBJ2-1 | TRBV24-1 | many | 12
CASSFGSADTQYF | TGTGCCAGCAGCTTTGGTAGCGCAGATACGCAGTATTTT | NA | TRBJ2-3 | TRBV7-9 | NA | 13
CASSLPTTGAQYF | TGTGCCAGCAGTTTGCCCACTACAGGGGCGCAGTACTTC | TRBD1 | TRBJ2-7 | TRBV28 | many | 13